This TCR beta chain comes out of a study of shared clonotypes between healthy human individuals. The CDR3 runs to 16 residues. J lost 0 bases, V lost 3 bases, and 7 bases had no gene match. CDR1 and CDR2 from the germline V gene are MGHRA and YSYEKL. The method was immunoSEQ multiplex PCR; TCRdb's version includes in-frame clones alone and lacks a portion of them. The sample has a few million clones, approximately 94% seen once. All the donors were Caucasian adults who lived in Nashville, Tennessee. This clonotype originated in a man younger than 35 in good health. The chain links TRBV4-1 to TRBJ2-7, with 8 bases identical to TRBD1. Specimen: naive CD4+ T cells sorted from blood. As for subset: CD45RA+ positively selected. CDR3 coding DNA: TGCGCCAGCAGCCAGGCCTGGACAGGGAGCTCCTACGAGCAGTACTTC. It yields the protein CASSQAWTGSSYEQYF.